Below, one TCR beta chain is given with its context. The antigen this receptor binds is unknown. No base quality information exists; no much larger clone differs at one position. The data were taken from a study of blood T cell repertoires in COVID-19 (dated by TCRdb to the early 2020s). Regarding the study in general: Samples covering the acute and convalescent phases of COVID-19 were provided by collaborators in the United States, Italy and Spain. The prospective study material was composed of cDNA or gDNA derived from T cells, B-cell-depleted T cells, or PBMCs. The dataset comprised deeply sampled blood TCRbeta repertoires from subjects exposed to, actively infected with, or recovered from COVID-19. The repertoires were released in a freely available public database intended as a resource for research on the immune response to SARS-CoV-2. Samples were obtained from the ongoing ImmuneRACE study (first 160 participants) and from about 1,300 subjects provided by 6 global collaborators. The sample metadata nearly always contained a de-identified subject ID, COVID-19 status, age in years and sex. Where available, HLA class I and class II types were taken from metadata supplied by the sample provider and were not determined by assay-based typing. What the research found in general, with its limitations: The quantity of clinical and demographic metadata differed by source and by participant and was supplied without curation.

The CDR3 measures 15 amino acids from cysteine to phenylalanine. The only DNA kept is the CDR3, 45 bases in frame from the first base. The germline V gene gives CDR1 as SNHLY and CDR2 as FYNNEI. Cut back by 1 base and 10 bases, the V and J ends lie 14 bases apart. TCRbeta CDR3 regions were amplified from genomic DNA by means of the immunoSEQ Assay, a bias-controlled multiplex PCR. From the authors' description of their analysis: Within the assay, amplification of reference gene primers was used to estimate how many nucleated cells each sample contained. To quantify the absolute abundance of each unique TCRbeta CDR3 rearrangement, sequence reads were collapsed and filtered. For each sample, productive Simpson clonality was calculated by taking the square root of Simpson's diversity index across productive rearrangements. The table was pulled from immuneACCESS by TCRdb, which kept in-frame rearrangements only. Such tables lose some clones; where checked, under half of the loss comes from unresolved V genes, and the rest has no known cause. D and trimming were read from the DNA, whereas the V and J calls and clone size are those reported in that table. This sample comprises some 70,000 clones, roughly 83% of them detected only once. Over 40% of the sample belongs to the ten largest clones.

Each collaborating institution followed its own protocols to collect whole blood in K2EDTA tubes. For TCRbeta analysis, collaborators shipped samples in one of three forms: frozen whole blood, isolated PBMCs, or DNA extracted from either of those sample types. This TCR was recovered from a man of 80 years or more with acute or convalescent COVID-19. Input material: peripheral blood. In this chain, TRBV2 is recombined with TRBJ1-6; a weak D assignment points to TRBD1 (5 bases agree). This receptor has the CDR3 CASSEDHGRGSPLHF. The DNA reads TGTGCCAGCAGTGAAGACCACGGGAGGGGATCACCCCTCCACTTT.